Described below is a single TCR beta chain sequence and its context. The source of the sample is a study of T cell changes during pregnancy in multiple sclerosis. The CDR3 sequence is 12 residues long. Germline CDR1 is SNHLY and CDR2 is FYNNEI. Trimming shortened V by 2 bases and J by 7 bases, and 6 bases separated the two germline ends. Repertoires were generated with immunoSEQ multiplex PCR, while TCRdb's copy carries only in-frame clones and drops some. The sample has over 40,000 clones; over 90% are singletons. The input for sequencing was peripheral blood, taken in the third trimester of pregnancy. The chain recombines TRBV2 with TRBJ2-1; no firm D call. The origin of this receptor is a female donor with multiple sclerosis, enrolled in a pregnancy study. This CDR3 reads CASSESENEQFF. The CDR3 coding sequence is TGTGCCAGCAGTGAATCGGAGAATGAGCAGTTCTTC.